This TCR beta chain was identified in a study of T cell responses to AZD1222 COVID-19 vaccine. The CDR3 loop spans 14 amino acids. In regard to this clone: Its cognate antigen is unknown.

Study-wide results and limits: Most donors were white British, females outnumbered males, and clonal diversity was possibly underestimated.

TCRdb's copy holds only in-frame clones and misses some; the assay was immunoSEQ multiplex PCR. The sample consists of over 65,000 clones, 80% to 90% of them appearing once. The receptor was isolated from an adult in good health. The sample in question was peripheral blood, obtained on day 0 of AZD1222 vaccination. V is TRBV12-1 and J is TRBJ1-2. TRBV12-1 has pseudogene status. This CDR3 is CASSRGLANYGYTF. The CDR3 nucleotides read TGTGCCAGCAGTCGGGGCTTAGCTAACTATGGCTACACCTTC.